The source of this T cell receptor (beta chain) is a study of cytomegalovirus exposure and HLA in healthy donors. At the level of the study: Earlier, almost 120 million unique TCR beta sequences were recovered from roughly 200 million T cells by an analysis. Study results and limitations: A missense DCLRE1C variant was associated with V- and J-gene trimming of TCR beta chains in a later analysis, and an independent cohort replicated the association. CMV serostatus alone was available as immune exposure information.

Germline loops: CDR1 MNHEY, CDR2 SVGAGI. This CDR3 region has 13 residues. Regarding this clone: Its antigen is undetermined. A read error may account for a junction end that differs from germline.

PCR used 60 Vbeta primers and 13 Jbeta primers. The protocol was immunoSEQ multiplex PCR, while the TCRdb copy is restricted to in-frame clones and leaves out a portion. This sample has approximately 170,000 clones; roughly 79% occur once, and the top ten carry about 7.7%. Specimen: PBMCs. This TCR came from a woman aged 40 to 50 in good health and CMV-seropositive. The genes are TRBV6-5 and TRBJ1-1; D might be TRBD1 (6 bases). The CDR3 protein is CASRDRQNAEAFF. The CDR3 DNA is TGTGCCAGCAGGGACAGACAGAACGCTGAAGCTTTCTTT.